This T cell receptor beta chain derives from a study of cytotoxic CD8 clonotypes in ibrutinib-treated CLL. At the level of the study: Partial responders about 24, complete 2; roughly 12 progressed and about 15 stayed in remission by median around 71 months.

A remark on this clone: Its antigen is unknown.

The study, taken as a whole, reports: Sampling time points were not equivalent between sustained-remission and progressing patients.

Germline assignment: CDR1 KGHSH and CDR2 LQKENI. The CDR3 loop spans 15 amino acids. Trimming removed 3 bases from V and 2 bases from J; junction bases left unmatched: 5. Deep sequencing aimed at 1 in 200,000 to 1 in 1 million T cells' resolution. Method: immunoSEQ multiplex PCR; TCRdb's copy keeps in-frame clones and lacks some. Of around 140,000 clones listed, approximately 83% are singletons. The genes are TRBV18 and TRBJ2-7; 9 bases are a match to TRBD1. The sample in question was PBMCs, obtained after 24 months of ibrutinib treatment. This TCR was recovered from a human donor with chronic lymphocytic leukemia. CDR3 in amino acids: CASSPSTGGTYEQYF. CDR3 in DNA: TGTGCCAGCTCACCGTCGACAGGGGGAACCTACGAGCAGTACTTC.